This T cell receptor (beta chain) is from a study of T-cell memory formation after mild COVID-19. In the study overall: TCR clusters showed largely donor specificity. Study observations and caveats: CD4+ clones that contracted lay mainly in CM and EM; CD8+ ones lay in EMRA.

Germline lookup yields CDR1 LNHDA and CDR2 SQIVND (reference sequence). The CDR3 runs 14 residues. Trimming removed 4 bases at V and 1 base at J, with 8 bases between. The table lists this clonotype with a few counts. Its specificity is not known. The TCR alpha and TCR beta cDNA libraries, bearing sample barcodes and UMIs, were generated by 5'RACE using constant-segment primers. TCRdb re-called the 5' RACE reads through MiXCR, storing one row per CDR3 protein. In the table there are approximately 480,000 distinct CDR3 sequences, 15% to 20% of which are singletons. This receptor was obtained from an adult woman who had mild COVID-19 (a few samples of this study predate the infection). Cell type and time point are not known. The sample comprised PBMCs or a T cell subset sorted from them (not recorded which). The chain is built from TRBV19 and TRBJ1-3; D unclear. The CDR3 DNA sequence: TGTGCCAGTAGTAATCTCCGATCTGGAAACACCATATATTTT. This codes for CASSNLRSGNTIYF.